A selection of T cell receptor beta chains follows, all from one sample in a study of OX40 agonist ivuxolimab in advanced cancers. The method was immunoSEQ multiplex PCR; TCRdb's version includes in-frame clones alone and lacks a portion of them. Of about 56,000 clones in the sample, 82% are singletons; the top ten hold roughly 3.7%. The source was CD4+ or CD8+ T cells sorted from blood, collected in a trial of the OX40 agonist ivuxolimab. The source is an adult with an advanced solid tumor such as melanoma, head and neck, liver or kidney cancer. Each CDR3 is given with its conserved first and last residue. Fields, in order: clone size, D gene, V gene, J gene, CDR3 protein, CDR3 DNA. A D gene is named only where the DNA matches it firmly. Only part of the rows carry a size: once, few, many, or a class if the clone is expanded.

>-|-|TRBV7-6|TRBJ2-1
CASSPWANEQFF
TGTGCCAGCAGCCCGTGGGCCAATGAGCAGTTCTTC
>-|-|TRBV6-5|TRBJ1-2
CASSSGLEGYTF
TGTGCCAGCAGTTCCGGACTAGAGGGCTACACCTTC
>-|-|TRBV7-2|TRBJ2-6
CASSRTASGANVLTF
TGTGCCAGCAGCCGCACAGCCTCTGGGGCCAACGTCCTGACTTTC
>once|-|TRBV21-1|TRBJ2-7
CGQQYRAGYEQYF
TGTGGCCAGCAATACAGGGCGGGCTACGAGCAGTACTTC
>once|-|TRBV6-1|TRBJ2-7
CASTVFDYEQYF
TGTGCCAGCACCGTGTTTGACTACGAGCAGTACTTC
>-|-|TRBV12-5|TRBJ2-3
CASGLGGVRDTQYF
TGTGCTAGTGGTTTGGGAGGAGTCCGAGATACGCAGTATTTT
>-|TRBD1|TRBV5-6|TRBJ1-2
CASSLTFDRDVTGYTF
TGTGCCAGCAGCTTGACCTTCGACAGGGACGTGACTGGCTACACCTTC
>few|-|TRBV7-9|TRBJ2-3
CASSLRVNSGNTDTQYF
TGTGCCAGCAGCTTAAGGGTTAATAGCGGTAACACAGATACGCAGTATTTT
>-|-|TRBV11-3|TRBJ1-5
CASSPDRDQPQHF
TGTGCCAGCAGCCCGGACCGAGATCAGCCCCAGCATTTT
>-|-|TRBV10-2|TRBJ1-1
CASSEQGLNTEAFF
TGCGCCAGCAGCGAACAGGGTTTGAACACTGAAGCTTTCTTT
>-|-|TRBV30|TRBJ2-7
CAWRPRGSYEQYF
TGTGCCTGGAGACCCAGGGGATCCTACGAGCAGTACTTC
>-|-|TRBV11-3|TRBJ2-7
CASSLPQGDTYEQYF
TGTGCCAGCAGCCTCCCCCAAGGGGACACCTACGAGCAGTACTTC
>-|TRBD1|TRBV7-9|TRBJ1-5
CASSLQGSGESQPQHF
TGTGCCAGCAGCCTACAGGGGTCAGGGGAAAGTCAGCCCCAGCATTTT
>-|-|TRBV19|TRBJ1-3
CASSITGPGNTIYF
TGTGCCAGTAGTATAACAGGGCCTGGAAACACCATATATTTT
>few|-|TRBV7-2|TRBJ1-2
CASSLVVTAVNYGYTF
TGTGCCAGCAGCTTAGTAGTGACAGCGGTTAACTATGGCTACACCTTC
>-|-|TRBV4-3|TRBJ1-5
CASSQENGQPQHF
TGCGCCAGCAGCCAAGAAAACGGTCAGCCCCAGCATTTT
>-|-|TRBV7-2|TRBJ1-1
CASSFQGFRMNTEAFF
TGTGCCAGCAGCTTTCAAGGCTTTCGCATGAACACTGAAGCTTTCTTT
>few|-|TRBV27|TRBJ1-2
CASSSPPFYGYTF
TGTGCCAGCAGTTCGCCGCCCTTCTATGGCTACACCTTC
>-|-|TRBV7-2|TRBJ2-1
CASSLQGQPYNEQFF
TGTGCCAGCAGCTTACAGGGGCAACCCTACAATGAGCAGTTCTTC
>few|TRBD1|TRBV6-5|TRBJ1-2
CASSSQGAYYGYTF
TGTGCCAGCAGCTCCCAGGGGGCCTACTATGGCTACACCTTC
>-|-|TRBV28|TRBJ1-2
CASVGGPAGYTF
TGTGCCAGCGTGGGAGGCCCGGCGGGCTACACCTTC
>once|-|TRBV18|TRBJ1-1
CASSPDQGHTEAFF
TGTGCCAGCTCACCGGATCAGGGTCACACTGAAGCTTTCTTT
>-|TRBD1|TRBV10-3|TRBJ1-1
CAISEAGGKTEAFF
TGTGCCATCAGTGAGGCAGGGGGGAAAACTGAAGCTTTCTTT
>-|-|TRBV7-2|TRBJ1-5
CASSPQGNQPQHF
TGTGCCAGCAGCCCACAAGGCAATCAGCCCCAGCATTTT
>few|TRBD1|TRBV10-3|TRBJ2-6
CAISSTGTGANVLTF
TGTGCCATCAGTTCGACAGGGACTGGGGCCAACGTCCTGACTTTC
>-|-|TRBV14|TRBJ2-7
CASGHDYEQYF
TGTGCCAGCGGCCATGACTACGAGCAGTACTTC
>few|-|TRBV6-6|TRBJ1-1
CAVGRSDTEAFF
TGTGCGGTGGGGCGGTCAGACACTGAAGCTTTCTTT
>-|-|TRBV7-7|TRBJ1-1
CASSPQTNTEAFF
TGTGCCAGCAGCCCACAGACGAACACTGAAGCTTTCTTT
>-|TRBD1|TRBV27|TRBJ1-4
CATRGGPGANEKLFF
TGTGCCACCAGGGGGGGGCCGGGGGCTAATGAAAAACTGTTTTTT
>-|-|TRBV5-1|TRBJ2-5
CASSLRQTQYF
TGCGCCAGCAGCTTGAGGCAGACCCAGTACTTC
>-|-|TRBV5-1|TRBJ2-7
CASSILQGRNGEQYF
TGCGCCAGCAGCATCCTTCAGGGAAGAAACGGCGAGCAGTACTTC
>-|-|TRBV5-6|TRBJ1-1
CASSLVALTLNTEAFF
TGTGCCAGCAGCTTGGTGGCTCTTACTCTTAACACTGAAGCTTTCTTT
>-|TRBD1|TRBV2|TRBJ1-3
CATKGQTGNTIYF
TGTGCCACCAAGGGACAGACTGGAAACACCATATATTTT
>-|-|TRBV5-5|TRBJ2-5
CASSLGGLVQETQYF
TGTGCCAGCAGCTTGGGGGGGCTAGTTCAGGAGACCCAGTACTTC
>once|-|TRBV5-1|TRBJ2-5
CASSLQAGDQETQYF
TGCGCCAGCAGCTTGCAGGCAGGGGACCAAGAGACCCAGTACTTC
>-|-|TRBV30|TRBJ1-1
CAWRGLWGGNTEAFF
TGTGCCTGGAGGGGGTTGTGGGGGGGGAACACTGAGGCTTTCTTT
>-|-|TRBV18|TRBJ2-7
CASSPLSSPNEQYF
TGTGCCAGCTCACCACTATCTTCCCCCAACGAGCAGTACTTC
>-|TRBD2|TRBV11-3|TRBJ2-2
CASSPGGENTGELFF
TGTGCCAGCAGCCCCGGGGGGGAGAACACCGGGGAGCTGTTTTTT
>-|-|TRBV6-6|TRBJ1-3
CASARDISGNTIYF
TGTGCCAGTGCCCGGGACATCTCTGGAAACACCATATATTTT
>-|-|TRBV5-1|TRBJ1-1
CASSLVGQGEAFF
TGCGCCAGCAGCTTGGTGGGGCAAGGTGAAGCTTTCTTT
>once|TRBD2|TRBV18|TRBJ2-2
CASSPVAGVTGELFF
TGTGCCAGCTCACCGGTAGCGGGAGTTACCGGGGAGCTGTTTTTT
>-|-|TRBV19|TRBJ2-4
CASSKAVGGEGNIQYF
TGTGCCAGTAGTAAGGCAGTCGGGGGAGAGGGAAACATTCAGTACTTC
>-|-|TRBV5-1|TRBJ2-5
CASSFGVQETQYF
TGCGCCAGCAGCTTCGGGGTCCAAGAGACCCAGTACTTC
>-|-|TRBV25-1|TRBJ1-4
CASSEPRTQMNEKLFF
TGTGCCAGCAGTGAGCCCCGGACACAAATGAATGAAAAACTGTTTTTT
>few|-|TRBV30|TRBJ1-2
CAWSPTGNEILRGYTF
TGTGCCTGGAGTCCCACAGGGAATGAAATATTGAGGGGCTACACCTTC
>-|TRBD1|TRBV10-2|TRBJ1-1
CASRDPGQGGFTEAFF
TGCGCCAGCAGGGACCCGGGACAGGGGGGGTTCACTGAAGCTTTCTTT
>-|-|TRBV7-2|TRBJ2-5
CASSFPAGGVETQYF
TGTGCCAGCAGCTTCCCAGCGGGCGGGGTGGAGACCCAGTACTTC
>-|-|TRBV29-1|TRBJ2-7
CSVRRPRVTRLPEQYF
TGCAGCGTTCGCCGCCCGAGGGTAACCAGGTTGCCCGAGCAGTACTTC
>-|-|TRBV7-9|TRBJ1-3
CASSLPRQVLGNTIYF
TGTGCCAGCAGCTTACCCCGACAGGTTTTAGGAAACACCATATATTTT
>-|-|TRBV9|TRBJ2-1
CASSAPVGAYSYNEQFF
TGTGCCAGCAGCGCCCCGGTGGGGGCCTACTCCTACAATGAGCAGTTCTTC
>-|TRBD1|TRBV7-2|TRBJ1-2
CASSPQPTGVNYGYTF
TGTGCCAGCAGCCCCCAGCCCACAGGGGTGAACTATGGCTACACCTTC
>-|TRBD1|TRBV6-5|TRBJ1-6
CASSRTGGGGSPLHF
TGTGCCAGCAGTCGAACAGGGGGAGGAGGATCACCCCTCCACTTT